This T cell receptor beta chain was recovered during a study of beta chain features in type 1 diabetes. Study findings and constraints: Moderately but significantly shorter TCRB CDR3s were found in Type 1 diabetes patients in all four CD4+ subsets.

V lost 5 bases and J 0 bases, leaving 11 bases between the germline ends. This CDR3 is built from 14 residues. Germline CDR1 is SGHRS and CDR2 is YFSETQ. As regards this clone: What it binds is not known.

cDNA synthesis used the whole RNA isolate, giving expressed TCRB sequences. Clones were sequenced by immunoSEQ multiplex PCR, and TCRdb holds only the in-frame ones, with some missing. The table records about 700,000 clones, around an eighth of them present only once. The rearrangement uses TRBV5-1 and TRBJ1-1, with D possibly being TRBD1 (6 bases). The clonotype was recovered from a man younger than 35 with type 1 diabetes. The sequenced sample consisted of naive CD4+ T cells from blood. In DNA form, the CDR3 reads TGCGCCAGCAGATGGACAGTCATGAACACTGAAGCTTTCTTT. Protein: CASRWTVMNTEAFF.